These 2 T cell receptor beta chains were sequenced from one sample in a study of T cells in localized non-small cell lung cancer. Assay used: immunoSEQ multiplex PCR; TCRdb lists only in-frame clones, some missing. Of 2,800 or so clones in the sample, roughly 25% are singletons; the top ten hold 26%. The sample consisted of lung tumor tissue, taken before any cancer treatment. The source of these receptors is a man aged 40-75 years with stage I lung adenocarcinoma.

This clone was found a few times. The genes are TRBV9 and TRBJ2-7, with 13 positions matching TRBD2. With V trimmed by 0 bases and J by 2 bases, 8 bases remained unmatched. In germline, CDR1 is SGDLS, CDR2 YYNGEE. CDR3 length: 18 amino acids. CDR3 sequence (DNA): TGTGCCAGCAGCGTAGCGGGACTAGCGGGACTACCTACCTACGAGCAGTACGTC. Encoded protein: CASSVAGLAGLPTYEQYV.

The chain couples TRBV11-3 to TRBJ1-1; D not resolved. Germline V gene lookup returns CDR1 SGHNT and CDR2 YENEEA. The CDR3 loop spans 14 amino acids. Trimming pared 2 bases from V and 1 base from J, leaving 8 bases between. In nucleotides, the CDR3 is TGTGCCAGCAGCTTACCGCCACCGAACACTGAAGCTTTCTTT. Translation gives CASSLPPPNTEAFF.